Presented here are 26 T cell receptor beta chains from one specimen sequenced in a study of cytomegalovirus exposure and HLA in healthy donors. PCR primers comprised 60 Vbeta and 13 Jbeta primers. Clones were sequenced by immunoSEQ multiplex PCR, and TCRdb holds only the in-frame ones, with some missing. The repertoire consists of under 150,000 clones, with 65% to 75% occurring once and the leading ten covering about 4.1%. The source material was PBMCs. The receptors originated from a man aged 60-69 years in good health and CMV-seronegative.

Written as DNA, the CDR3 is TGTGCCAGCAGCTCCTCCTCCTACGAGCAGTACTTC. Translation: CASSSSSYEQYF. The gene calls are TRBV11-2 and TRBJ2-7; D not certain. V gave up 4 bases and J gave up 0 bases, with 4 bases separating them. The CDR3 length is 12 residues. The germline CDR1 and CDR2 sequences are SGHAT and FQNNGV.

In nucleotides, the CDR3 is TGTGCCTGGAGTGTAAAACTAGCGGGGGCGGGGGAGCAGTACTTC. Encoded protein: CAWSVKLAGAGEQYF. V usage is TRBV30 and J usage is TRBJ2-7, with 11 bases fitting TRBD2. From germline, CDR1 is GTSNPN and CDR2 SVGIG (reference sequence). The trim removed 0 bases at V and 7 bases at J, leaving 8 bases unmatched. This CDR3 contains 15 residues.

The V and J genes are TRBV6-5 and TRBJ2-1; possible D gene TRBD2, 5 bases. This CDR3 spans 14 amino acids. Germline lookup yields CDR1 MNHEY and CDR2 SVGAGI. V was trimmed by 4 bases and J by 1 base, leaving 8 bases between them. CDR3 in amino acids: CASSFRESYNEQFF. CDR3 in DNA: TGTGCCAGCAGTTTCCGGGAATCCTACAATGAGCAGTTCTTC.

This chain links TRBV15 with TRBJ2-7; 11 bases match TRBD1. The J segment lost 0 bases and the V segment lost 3 bases, leaving 1 base of the junction unmatched. This CDR3 is 15 amino acids long. Germline lookup yields CDR1 LNHNV and CDR2 YYDKDF (reference sequence). CDR3 amino acids: CATSRGQGVSYEQYF. The DNA for the CDR3 is TGTGCCACCAGCAGGGGACAGGGGGTCTCCTACGAGCAGTACTTC. Full variable domain (rest looked up from reference TRBV15 and TRBJ2-7): DAMVIQNPRYQVTQFGKPVTLSCSQTLNHNVMYWYQQKSSQAPKLLFHYYDKDFNNEADTPDNFQSRRPNTSFCFLDIRSPGLGDTAMYLCATSRGQGVSYEQYFGPGTRLTVT.

V and J are TRBV5-1 and TRBJ2-7; tentative D call: TRBD2 (5 bases). The V end lost 2 bases, the J end lost 0 bases, and 27 bases lay between the germline ends. This CDR3 has 20 amino acids. Germline CDR1 is SGHRS and CDR2 is YFSETQ. The CDR3 protein is CASSFPTDTASRESSYEQYF. DNA for the CDR3: TGCGCCAGCAGCTTTCCGACTGACACTGCTAGTAGGGAGAGCTCCTACGAGCAGTACTTC. Drawing the rest from reference TRBV5-1 and TRBJ2-7, the complete variable domain is KAGVTQTPRYLIKTRGQQVTLSCSPISGHRSVSWYQQTPGQGLQFLFEYFSETQRNKGNFPGRFSGRQFSNSRSEMNVSTLELGDSALYLCASSFPTDTASRESSYEQYFGPGTRLTVT.

V is TRBV15 and J is TRBJ1-2; no firm D call. The V gene's germline CDR1 is LNHNV and CDR2 YYDKDF (reference sequence). The CDR3 length is 14 residues. Between the trimmed V and J ends, which lost 1 base and 4 bases, there was a span of 10 bases. This CDR3 is CATSRAQNIYGYTF. The CDR3, as DNA: TGTGCCACCAGCAGAGCCCAGAATATCTATGGCTACACCTTC.

The rearrangement uses TRBV6-5 and TRBJ2-7; D is unclear. The CDR3 covers 15 residues. The germline V gene has CDR1 MNHEY and CDR2 SVGAGI. V dropped 0 bases and J dropped 4 bases, with 13 bases sitting between them. The CDR3 reads CASSYSRTVVYEQYF. CDR3 sequence (DNA): TGTGCCAGCAGTTACTCGAGAACTGTGGTATACGAGCAGTACTTC.

The chain has TRBV6-5 and TRBJ1-2; tentatively, D is TRBD1 (6 bases). The germline V gene has CDR1 MNHEY and CDR2 SVGAGI. V was shortened by 6 bases and J by 2 bases, with 16 bases between the two germline ends. The CDR3 sequence is 15 residues long. The CDR3 sequence is CASSLAGAANYGYTF. CDR3 sequence (DNA): TGTGCCAGCAGCCTTGCAGGGGCGGCGAACTATGGCTACACCTTC.

This clone has more than one count but fewer than ten. This chain uses TRBV4-1 with TRBJ1-4; D is possibly TRBD1 (5 bases). The V gene lost 0 bases and the J gene lost 5 bases, with 13 bases spanning the gap. The CDR3 is 16 residues long. In germline, CDR1 is MGHRA, CDR2 YSYEKL. CDR3 DNA: TGCGCCAGCAGCCAAGATCTCAGGGTGGTAAATGAAAAACTGTTTTTT. Protein: CASSQDLRVVNEKLFF.

The chain joins TRBV28 to TRBJ2-1; 12 nucleotides line up with TRBD2. With 5 bases clipped from V and 6 bases from J, the junction kept 5 bases outside the gene matches. From germline, CDR1 is MDHEN and CDR2 SYDVKM. CDR3 length equals 15 residues. The chain's CDR3 is CASSTRLAGANEQFF. CDR3 nucleotides: TGTGCCAGCAGTACTAGACTAGCGGGAGCCAATGAGCAGTTCTTC.

This clone occurred once. The V call is TRBV6-1, the J call TRBJ1-5, with 7 bases fitting TRBD1. J lost 0 bases, V lost 1 base, and 0 bases had no gene match. Germline V gene lookup returns CDR1 MNHNS and CDR2 SASEGT. The CDR3 extends over 15 amino acids. The CDR3 DNA reads TGTGCCAGCAGTGAAGGACAGGGTAGCAATCAGCCCCAGCATTTT. Protein: CASSEGQGSNQPQHF.

The chain recombines TRBV19 with TRBJ2-7, with 8 bases identical to TRBD2. The germline V gene has CDR1 LNHDA and CDR2 SQIVND (reference sequence). The CDR3 has 15 amino acids. The J segment lost 5 bases and the V segment lost 5 bases, leaving 11 bases of the junction unmatched. CDR3 residues: CASSLSGGRIDEQYF. The CDR3 DNA sequence: TGTGCCAGTAGTCTGTCGGGAGGGCGGATCGACGAGCAGTACTTC.

On this clone: A junction boundary mismatches the germline segment, possibly from a read error. This chain uses TRBV7-7 with TRBJ2-5, with a tentative D call TRBD2 (6 bases). The CDR3 loop spans 13 amino acids. The germline V gene encodes CDR1 SSHAT and CDR2 FNYEAQ (reference sequence). This chain's CDR3 is CASSSGLQETQYF. The CDR3 region has the DNA TGTGCTAGCAGCTCCGGACTACAAGAGACCCAGTACTTC.

The genes are TRBV13 and TRBJ1-2, with 8 bases aligning to TRBD1. There are 19 residues in the CDR3. Unmatched junction bases numbered 21, after V lost 2 bases and J lost 7 bases. In germline, CDR1 is PRHDT, CDR2 FYEKMQ (reference sequence). The CDR3, as DNA: TGTGCCAGCAGCTTAATAGGGGGTGACAGGGGAGACGACGGGGGTGGCTACACCTTC. Protein product: CASSLIGGDRGDDGGGYTF.

The gene calls are TRBV10-3 and TRBJ1-2, with no clear D. CDR1 and CDR2 from the germline V gene are ENHRY and SYGVKD. The length of the CDR3 is 13 residues. Trimming stripped 2 bases from V and 3 bases from J, with 7 bases between. CDR3 in amino acids: CAISEGQDYGYTF. As DNA, the CDR3 is TGTGCCATCAGTGAGGGGCAGGACTATGGCTACACCTTC.

In DNA form, the CDR3 reads TGTGCCAGCAGTGAAGAGGGGCCCTATAATTCACCCCTCCACTTT. As protein: CASSEEGPYNSPLHF. The chain joins TRBV2 to TRBJ1-6; perhaps TRBD1 as D (5 bases). The germline V and J ends were trimmed by 1 base and 2 bases, with 6 bases remaining between them. The CDR3 has 15 residues. In germline, CDR1 is SNHLY, CDR2 FYNNEI.

This chain connects TRBV21-1 to TRBJ2-5; the D segment call TRBD1 is taken from the table without a DNA check. TRBV21-1 corresponds to a pseudogene. This CDR3 is 15 amino acids long. CDR3 sequence (DNA): TGTGCCAGCAGCAAAGTTGAGACACCAAGAGAGACCCAGTACTTC. It is translated as CASSKVETPRETQYF.

The chain's CDR3 is CASSSRQGVNNEQFF. The DNA for the CDR3 is TGTGCCAGCAGCTCCCGACAGGGGGTAAACAATGAGCAGTTCTTC. This sequence joins TRBV11-3 and TRBJ2-1; TRBD1 matches 9 bases. This CDR3 is 15 amino acids long. Trimming removed 4 bases from V and 5 bases from J; junction bases left unmatched: 6. Germline V CDR1 and CDR2: SGHNT, YENEEA.

The chain has TRBV5-6 and TRBJ2-5, with D unresolved. The J call may be wrong; the DNA end is better matched by TRBJ2-7. The CDR3 extends over 13 amino acids. Germline assignment: CDR1 SGHDT and CDR2 YYEEEE. CDR3 amino acids: CASSSARQYEQYF. The CDR3 DNA is TGTGCCAGCAGCTCGGCCAGGCAGTACGAGCAGTACTTC.

This clone has only a few counts. The J gene is TRBJ1-1, the V gene TRBV9; possible D gene TRBD1, 6 bases. V was trimmed by 1 base and J by 0 bases, leaving 10 bases between them. The CDR3 totals 15 residues. Germline CDR1 is SGDLS and CDR2 is YYNGEE. CDR3 coding DNA: TGTGCCAGCAGCGTAAAGGGGGGGGTGAACACTGAAGCTTTCTTT. Its translation is CASSVKGGVNTEAFF.

The chain has TRBV6-6 and TRBJ2-3; TRBD2 aligns across 8 bases. CDR1 and CDR2 from the germline V gene are MNHNY and SVGAGI (reference sequence). J gave up 0 bases and V 8 bases, and 7 bases lay outside the gene matches. The CDR3 runs 15 residues. CDR3 region: CASRLAGSSTDTQYF. The CDR3 bases are TGTGCCAGCCGGTTAGCGGGATCTAGCACAGATACGCAGTATTTT.

J is TRBJ2-2 and V is TRBV5-6, with 7 bases fitting TRBD1. Germline assignment: CDR1 SGHDT and CDR2 YYEEEE. Trimming cost V 4 bases and J 3 bases; bases outside gene matches: 15. The CDR3 loop spans 18 amino acids. CDR3 in DNA: TGTGCCAGCAGCCCCACGGGACAGCGATTTTCTTACACCGGGGAGCTGTTTTTT. Translating it yields CASSPTGQRFSYTGELFF. The variable domain in full, completed from reference TRBV5-6 and TRBJ2-2, reads DAGVTQSPTHLIKTRGQQVTLRCSPKSGHDTVSWYQQALGQGPQFIFQYYEEEERQRGNFPDRFSGHQFPNYSSELNVNALLLGDSALYLCASSPTGQRFSYTGELFFGEGSRLTVL.

This chain uses TRBV10-3 with TRBJ2-5; TRBD2 agrees at 11 bases. Germline loops: CDR1 ENHRY, CDR2 SYGVKD. Trimming took 9 bases from V and 2 from J; bases not matched to a gene: 5. The CDR3 is made up of 14 amino acids. CDR3 bases: TGTGCCATTGGGACTAGCGGTGGGCAAGAGACCCAGTACTTC. It yields the protein CAIGTSGGQETQYF.

J is TRBJ2-2 and V is TRBV6-5, with TRBD2 matching over 12 bases. V was clipped by 9 bases and J by 7 bases; unmatched bases: 9. CDR1 is MNHEY and CDR2 is SVGAGI in the germline V gene. The CDR3 runs 15 residues. The CDR3 spells CASTSGRLIGGELFF. The CDR3 DNA sequence: TGTGCCAGTACTAGCGGGAGGTTGATAGGCGGGGAGCTGTTTTTT.

This clone was observed once. The gene calls are TRBV18 and TRBJ1-4; D call uncertain. V shed 6 bases and J shed 10 bases, with 18 bases lying between them. Germline assignment: CDR1 KGHSH and CDR2 LQKENI. CDR3 size: 14 residues. The CDR3 nucleotides are TGTGCCAGCTCGTTGGAGACGAGAAGTGGAAAACTGTTTTTT. This translates into CASSLETRSGKLFF.

This clone was counted a single time. J is TRBJ1-2 and V is TRBV28, with 7 nucleotides matching TRBD1. Germline CDR1 MDHEN, CDR2 SYDVKM. V shed 7 bases and J 5 bases; nucleotides not matched to a gene: 7. The CDR3 totals 13 residues. CDR3 DNA sequence: TGTGCCAGCACTCTGGGACAGAGTTATGGCTACACCTTC. It translates to CASTLGQSYGYTF.